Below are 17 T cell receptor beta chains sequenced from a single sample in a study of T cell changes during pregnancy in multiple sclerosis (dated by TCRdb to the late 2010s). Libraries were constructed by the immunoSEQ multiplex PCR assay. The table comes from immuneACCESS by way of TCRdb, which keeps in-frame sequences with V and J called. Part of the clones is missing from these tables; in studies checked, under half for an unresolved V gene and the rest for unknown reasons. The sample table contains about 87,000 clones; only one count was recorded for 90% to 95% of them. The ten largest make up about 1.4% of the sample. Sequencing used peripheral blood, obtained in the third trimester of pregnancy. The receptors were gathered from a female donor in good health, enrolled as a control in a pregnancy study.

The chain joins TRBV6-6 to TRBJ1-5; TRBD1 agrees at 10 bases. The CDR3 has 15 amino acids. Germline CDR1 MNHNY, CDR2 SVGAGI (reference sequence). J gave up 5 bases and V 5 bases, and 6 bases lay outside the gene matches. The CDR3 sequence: CASSARQGADQPQHF. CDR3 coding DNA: TGTGCCAGCAGTGCGCGACAGGGGGCCGATCAGCCCCAGCATTTT.

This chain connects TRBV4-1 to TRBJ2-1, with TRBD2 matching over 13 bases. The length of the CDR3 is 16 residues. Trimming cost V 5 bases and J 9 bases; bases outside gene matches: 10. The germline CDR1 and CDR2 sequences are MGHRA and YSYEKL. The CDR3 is CASSDLGLAGVGEQFF. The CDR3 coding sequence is TGCGCCAGCAGCGACCTTGGACTAGCGGGAGTGGGTGAGCAGTTCTTC.

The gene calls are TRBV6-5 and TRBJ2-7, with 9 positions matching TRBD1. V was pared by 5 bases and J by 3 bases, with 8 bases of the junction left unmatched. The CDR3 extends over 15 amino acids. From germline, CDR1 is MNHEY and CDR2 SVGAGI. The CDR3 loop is CASSLSGTGIYEQYF. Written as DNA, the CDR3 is TGTGCCAGCAGTCTCTCCGGGACAGGGATCTACGAGCAGTACTTC.

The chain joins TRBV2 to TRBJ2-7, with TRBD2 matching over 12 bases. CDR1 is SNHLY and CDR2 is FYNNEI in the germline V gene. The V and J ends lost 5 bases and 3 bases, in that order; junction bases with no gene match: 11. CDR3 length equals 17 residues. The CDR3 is CASSKRTSGAKRYEQYF. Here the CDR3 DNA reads TGTGCCAGCAGTAAAAGGACTAGCGGGGCCAAGCGCTACGAGCAGTACTTC.

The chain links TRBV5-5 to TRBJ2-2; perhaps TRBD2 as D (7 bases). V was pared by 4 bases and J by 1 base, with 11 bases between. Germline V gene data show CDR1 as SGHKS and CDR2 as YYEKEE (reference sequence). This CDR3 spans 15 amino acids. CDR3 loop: CASSRGAGNTGELFF. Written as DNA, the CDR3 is TGTGCCAGCAGCCGGGGGGCAGGGAACACCGGGGAGCTGTTTTTT.

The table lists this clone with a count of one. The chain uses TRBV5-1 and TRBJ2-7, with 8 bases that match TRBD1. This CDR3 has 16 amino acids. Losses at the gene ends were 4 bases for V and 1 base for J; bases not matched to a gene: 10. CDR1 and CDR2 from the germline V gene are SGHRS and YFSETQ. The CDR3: CASSETPGGASYEQYF. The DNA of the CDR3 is TGCGCCAGCAGCGAGACCCCAGGGGGCGCTTCCTACGAGCAGTACTTC.

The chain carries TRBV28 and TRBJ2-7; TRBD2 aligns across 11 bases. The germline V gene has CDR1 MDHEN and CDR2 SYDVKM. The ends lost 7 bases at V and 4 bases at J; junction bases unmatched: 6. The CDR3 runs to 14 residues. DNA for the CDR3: TGTGCCAGCACCGAGGGACTAGCGGCTTACGAGCAGTACTTC. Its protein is CASTEGLAAYEQYF.

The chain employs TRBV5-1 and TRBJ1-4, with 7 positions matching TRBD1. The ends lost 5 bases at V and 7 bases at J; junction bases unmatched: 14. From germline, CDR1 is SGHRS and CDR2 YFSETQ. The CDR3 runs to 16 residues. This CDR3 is CASSSTGMVGGEKLFF. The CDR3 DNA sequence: TGCGCCAGCAGTTCGACAGGGATGGTTGGGGGTGAAAAACTGTTTTTT.

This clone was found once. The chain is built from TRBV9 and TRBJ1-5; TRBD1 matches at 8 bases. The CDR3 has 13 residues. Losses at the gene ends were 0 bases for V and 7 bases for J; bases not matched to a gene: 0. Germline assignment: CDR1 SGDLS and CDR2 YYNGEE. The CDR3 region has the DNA TGTGCCAGCAGCGTAGGGGACAGGCAGCCCCAGCATTTT. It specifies CASSVGDRQPQHF.

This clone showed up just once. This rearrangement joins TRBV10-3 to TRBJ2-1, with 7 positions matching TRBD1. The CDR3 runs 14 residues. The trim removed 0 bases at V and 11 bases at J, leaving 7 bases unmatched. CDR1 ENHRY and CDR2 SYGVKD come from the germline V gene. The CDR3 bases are TGTGCCATCAGTGAGTCGACAGGGAGTTTGAAGCAGTTCTTC. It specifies CAISESTGSLKQFF.

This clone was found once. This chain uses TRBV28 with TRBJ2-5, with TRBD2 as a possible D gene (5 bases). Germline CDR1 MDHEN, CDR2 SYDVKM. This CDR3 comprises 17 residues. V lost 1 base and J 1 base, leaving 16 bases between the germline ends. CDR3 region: CASSLSAWSAGQETQYF. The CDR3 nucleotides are TGTGCCAGCAGTTTATCCGCATGGAGCGCGGGCCAAGAGACCCAGTACTTC.

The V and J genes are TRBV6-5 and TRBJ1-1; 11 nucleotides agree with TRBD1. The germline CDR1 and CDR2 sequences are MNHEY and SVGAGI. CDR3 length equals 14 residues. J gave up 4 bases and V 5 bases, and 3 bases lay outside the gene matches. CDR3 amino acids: CASSRGTGGTEAFF. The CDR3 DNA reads TGTGCCAGCAGTCGGGGGACAGGGGGCACTGAAGCTTTCTTT.

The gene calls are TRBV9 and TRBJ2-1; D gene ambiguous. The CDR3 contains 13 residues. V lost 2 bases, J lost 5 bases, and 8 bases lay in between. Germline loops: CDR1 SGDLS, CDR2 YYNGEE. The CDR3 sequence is CASSVQIHNEQFF. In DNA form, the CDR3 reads TGTGCCAGCAGCGTCCAGATCCACAATGAGCAGTTCTTC.

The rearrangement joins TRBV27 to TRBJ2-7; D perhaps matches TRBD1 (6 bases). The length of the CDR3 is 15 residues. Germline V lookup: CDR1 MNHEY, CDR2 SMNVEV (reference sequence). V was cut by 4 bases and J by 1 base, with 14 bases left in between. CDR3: CASSSLSGQSYEQYF. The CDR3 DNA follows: TGTGCCAGCAGTTCACTGTCTGGACAGTCCTACGAGCAGTACTTC.

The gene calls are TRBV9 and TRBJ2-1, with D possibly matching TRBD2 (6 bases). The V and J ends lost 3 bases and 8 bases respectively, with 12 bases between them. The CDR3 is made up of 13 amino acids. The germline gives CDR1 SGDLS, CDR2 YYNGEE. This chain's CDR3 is CASSAGAGDEQFF. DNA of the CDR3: TGTGCCAGCAGCGCGGGAGCAGGCGATGAGCAGTTCTTC. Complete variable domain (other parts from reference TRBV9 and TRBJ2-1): DSGVTQTPKHLITATGQRVTLRCSPRSGDLSVYWYQQSLDQGLQFLIQYYNGEERAKGNILERFSAQQFPDLHSELNLSSLELGDSALYFCASSAGAGDEQFFGPGTRLTVL.

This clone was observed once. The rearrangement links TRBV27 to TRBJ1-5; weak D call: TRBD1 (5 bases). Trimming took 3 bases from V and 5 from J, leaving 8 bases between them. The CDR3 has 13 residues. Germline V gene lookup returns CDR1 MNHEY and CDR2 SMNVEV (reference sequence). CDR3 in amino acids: CASSFQGDQPQHF. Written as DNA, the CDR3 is TGTGCCAGCAGTTTCCAGGGCGATCAGCCCCAGCATTTT.

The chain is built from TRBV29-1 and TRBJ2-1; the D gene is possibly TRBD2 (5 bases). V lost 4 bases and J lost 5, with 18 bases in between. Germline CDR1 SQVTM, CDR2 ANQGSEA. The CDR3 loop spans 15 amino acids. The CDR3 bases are TGCAGCGTTGTTCCGGGAACCTCTAAAAACAATGAGCAGTTCTTC. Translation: CSVVPGTSKNNEQFF.